Listed below are T cell receptor beta chains from one sample, sequenced in a study of cytomegalovirus exposure and HLA in healthy donors. Clones were read by immunoSEQ multiplex PCR, and TCRdb kept only the in-frame ones, dropping some. Of about 180,000 clones listed, around 80% are singletons. Sequences were obtained from PBMCs. Receptors originate from a woman aged 25 to 45 in good health and CMV-seronegative. The conserved cysteine and the conserved F or W are not part of the CDR3 here. Fields, in order: J gene, V gene, CDR3 protein.

>TRBJ1-1|TRBV5-1
ASSLGGAKTEAF
>TRBJ1-1|TRBV5-4
ASSLTPKNTEAF
>TRBJ2-1|TRBV9
ASSVGASSYNEQF
>TRBJ2-7|TRBV6-4
ASSDPGLAGPQNEQY
>TRBJ1-6|TRBV4-2
ASSQEFQGRPLH
>TRBJ1-4|TRBV6-5
ASSYFKGAPNEKLL
>TRBJ1-5|TRBV6-1
ASSPRGQGSQPQH
>TRBJ1-5|TRBV27
ASSLGQGRGQPQH
>TRBJ2-7|TRBV7-6
ASSPGEGQAYEQY
>TRBJ2-1|TRBV7-2
ASSLALAAYNEQF
>TRBJ1-5|TRBV29-1
SVVGGNQPQH
>TRBJ1-3|TRBV30
AWSTGQFSGNTIY
>TRBJ1-1|TRBV28
ASSDYSRVNTEAF
>TRBJ2-1|TRBV5-1
ASSLAYRGSYNEQF
>TRBJ1-5|TRBV7-6
ASSEGRGTQPQH
>TRBJ1-5|TRBV30
AWNGPDSNQPQH
>TRBJ2-3|TRBV6-5
ASSYTAGTSTDTQY
>TRBJ2-7|TRBV6-6
ASTQVGYEQY
>TRBJ2-1|TRBV9
ASSRLGYNEQF
>TRBJ1-2|TRBV9
ASSVGTGGGYT
>TRBJ2-5|TRBV7-2
ASSLGGRLRYETQY
>TRBJ2-5|TRBV4-3
ASSHGLVQETQY
>TRBJ2-7|TRBV4-2
ASSQIAGAPGEQY
>TRBJ1-6|TRBV18
ASSPLSFGQARADSPLH
>TRBJ1-2|TRBV30
AWSVQGGYT
>TRBJ2-1|TRBV5-1
ASSLEAAEYNEQF
>TRBJ2-7|TRBV5-4
ASSLAGGRYEQY
>TRBJ2-5|TRBV11-2
ASSLGGFSGQETQY